This TCR beta chain derives from a study of Ad26.COV2.S vaccination and SARS-CoV-2 variants. Study-level findings and limits: Placebo and vaccine recipients had non-spike TCR breadth that was similar. Measurements of TCR breadth and depth may have given underestimates of the total T cell responses.

For this clone: Its antigen remains unidentified.

The method was immunoSEQ multiplex PCR; TCRdb's version includes in-frame clones alone and lacks a portion of them. The sample holds a few hundred thousand clones, around 86% seen once. The germline V gene has CDR1 MNHEY and CDR2 SVGAGI. Trimming took 2 bases from V and 4 from J, leaving 14 bases between them. The CDR3 runs 15 residues. Treatment given: roughly 18 received Ad26.COV2.S at low or high dose, single or two shots; roughly five received placebo; per-sample allocation not given. Sampling occurred on day 63 after the first vaccine or placebo injection. The clonotype was recovered from a person between 18 and 65 years old who received the Ad26.COV2.S COVID-19 vaccine or a placebo. The rearrangement links TRBV6-5 to TRBJ1-2, with a weak D call TRBD1 (5 bases). The sequencing used peripheral blood, collected in a trial of Ad26.COV2.S vaccine versus placebo. CDR3 nucleotide sequence: TGTGCCAGCAGTTACGCGTCCAGGACACTCTATGGCTACACCTTC. This encodes CASSYASRTLYGYTF.